The clone carrying this T cell receptor (beta chain) was picked up a small number of times. The data derive from a study of blood T cells in healthy people across ages. Primed by a sample-barcoded 5' primer and a J-beta primer mix, a second PCR proceeded for roughly 6 to 12 cycles. TCRdb independently ran MiXCR on the 5' RACE reads; one entry per CDR3 protein. Of some 1.6 million distinct CDR3 sequences listed, about 32% were seen once; the top ten hold around 10%. Staff drew roughly 10 milliliters of peripheral blood from each donor. Isolating PBMCs gave at least 6.5 million of these cells per sample. Germline CDR1 DFQATT, CDR2 SNEGSKA (reference sequence). With V trimmed by 0 bases and J by 3 bases, 3 bases remained unmatched. The CDR3 is made up of 15 amino acids.

The TCR originated in a woman in her twenties or thirties in good health. The chain carries TRBV20-1 and TRBJ2-3; 10 bases are a match to TRBD2. The material sequenced was blood. The CDR3 nucleotides are TGCAGTGCTAGAGACCGACTAGCGGGTACAGATACGCAGTATTTT. Translating gives CSARDRLAGTDTQYF.